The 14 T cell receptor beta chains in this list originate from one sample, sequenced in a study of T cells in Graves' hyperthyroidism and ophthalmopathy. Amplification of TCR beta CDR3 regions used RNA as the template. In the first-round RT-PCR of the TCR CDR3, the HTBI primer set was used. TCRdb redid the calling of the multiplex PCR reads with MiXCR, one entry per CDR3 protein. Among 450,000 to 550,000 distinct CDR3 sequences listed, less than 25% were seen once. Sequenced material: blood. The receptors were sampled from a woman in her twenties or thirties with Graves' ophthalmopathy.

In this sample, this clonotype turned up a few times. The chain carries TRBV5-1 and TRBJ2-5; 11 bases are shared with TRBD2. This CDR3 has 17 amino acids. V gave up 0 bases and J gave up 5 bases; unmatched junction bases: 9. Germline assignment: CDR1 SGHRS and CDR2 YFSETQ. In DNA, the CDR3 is TGCGCCAGCAGCTTGGAAACTAGCGGGGGTACGAGGGAGACCCAGTACTTC. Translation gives CASSLETSGGTRETQYF.

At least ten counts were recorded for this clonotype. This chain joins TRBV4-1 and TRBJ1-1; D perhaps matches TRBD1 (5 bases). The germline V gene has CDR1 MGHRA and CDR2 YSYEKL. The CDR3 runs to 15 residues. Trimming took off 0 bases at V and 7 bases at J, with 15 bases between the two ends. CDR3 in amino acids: CASSQERPGRFEAFF. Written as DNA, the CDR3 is TGCGCCAGCAGCCAAGAGCGTCCAGGGAGATTTGAAGCTTTCTTT.

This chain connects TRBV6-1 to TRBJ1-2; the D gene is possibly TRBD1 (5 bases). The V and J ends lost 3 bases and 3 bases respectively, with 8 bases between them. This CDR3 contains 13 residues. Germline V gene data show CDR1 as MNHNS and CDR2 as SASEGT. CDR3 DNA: TGTGCCAGCAGTGAGGGGCAGGACTATGGCTACACCTTC. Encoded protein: CASSEGQDYGYTF.

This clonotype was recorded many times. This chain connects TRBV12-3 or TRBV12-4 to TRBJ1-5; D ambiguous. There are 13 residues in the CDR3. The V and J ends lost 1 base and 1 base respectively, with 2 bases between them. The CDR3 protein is CASSLGSNQPQHF. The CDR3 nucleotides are TGTGCCAGCAGTTTAGGGAGCAATCAGCCCCAGCATTTT.

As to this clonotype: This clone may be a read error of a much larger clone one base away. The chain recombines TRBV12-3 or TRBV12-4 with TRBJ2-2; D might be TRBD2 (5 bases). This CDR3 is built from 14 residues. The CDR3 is CASSLQTNTGEPFF. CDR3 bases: TGTGCCAGCAGTTTACAGACGAACACCGGGGAGCCGTTTTTT.

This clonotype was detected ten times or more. The CDR3 protein is CASSLGLGQTEETQYF. DNA of the CDR3: TGTGCCAGCAGCTTAGGCCTGGGCCAGACAGAAGAGACCCAGTACTTC. V gene TRBV7-8 combines with J gene TRBJ2-5; D is perhaps TRBD1 (5 bases). V lost 1 base and J 3 bases, leaving 15 bases between the germline ends. Germline CDR1 reads SGHVS; CDR2 reads FQNEAQ. The CDR3 is 16 residues long. The full variable domain, completed using reference TRBV7-8 and TRBJ2-5, is GAGVSQSPRYKVAKRGQDVALRCDPISGHVSLFWYQQALGQGPEFLTYFQNEAQLDKSGLPSDRFFAERPEGSVSTLKIQRTQQEDSAVYLCASSLGLGQTEETQYFGPGTRLLVL.

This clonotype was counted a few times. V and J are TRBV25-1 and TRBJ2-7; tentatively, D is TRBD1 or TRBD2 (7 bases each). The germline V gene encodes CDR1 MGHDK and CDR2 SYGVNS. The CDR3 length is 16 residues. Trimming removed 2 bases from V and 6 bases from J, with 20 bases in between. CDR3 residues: CASSEGGATGIGEQYF. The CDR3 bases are TGTGCCAGCAGTGAAGGGGGGGCGACAGGGATAGGCGAGCAGTACTTC.

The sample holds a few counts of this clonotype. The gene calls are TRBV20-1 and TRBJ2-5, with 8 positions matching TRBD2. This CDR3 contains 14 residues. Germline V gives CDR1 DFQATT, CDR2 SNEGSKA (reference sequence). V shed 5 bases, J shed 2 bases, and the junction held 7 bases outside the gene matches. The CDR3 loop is CSAPYGGAQETQYF. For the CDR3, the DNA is TGCAGTGCTCCGTACGGGGGGGCACAAGAGACCCAGTACTTC.

In nucleotides, the CDR3 is TGTGCCAGCAGTGCCACCCTTCAGGACTACGAGCAGTACTTC. It is translated as CASSATLQDYEQYF. This chain joins TRBV12-3 or TRBV12-4 and TRBJ2-7; D is unresolved. The CDR3 sequence is 14 residues long. The ends were cut back, 5 bases at V and 3 bases at J, with 14 bases in the middle.

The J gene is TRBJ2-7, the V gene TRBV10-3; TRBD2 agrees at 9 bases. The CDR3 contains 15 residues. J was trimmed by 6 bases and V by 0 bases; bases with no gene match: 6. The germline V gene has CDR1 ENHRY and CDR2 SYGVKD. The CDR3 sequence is CAISESLAGAFEQYF. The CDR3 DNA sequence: TGTGCCATCAGTGAGTCTTTAGCGGGAGCTTTCGAGCAGTACTTC.

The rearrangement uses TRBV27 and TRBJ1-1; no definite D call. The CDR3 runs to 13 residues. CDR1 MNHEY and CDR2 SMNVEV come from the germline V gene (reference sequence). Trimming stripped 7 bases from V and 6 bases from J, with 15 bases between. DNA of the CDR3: TGTGCCAGCAAGGCCGAGGATTGGCCTGAAGCTTTCTTT. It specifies CASKAEDWPEAFF.

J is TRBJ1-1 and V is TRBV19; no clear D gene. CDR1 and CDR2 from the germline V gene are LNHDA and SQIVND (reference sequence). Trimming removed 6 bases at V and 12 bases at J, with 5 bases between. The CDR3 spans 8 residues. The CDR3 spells CASRGTFF. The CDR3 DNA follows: TGTGCCAGTAGGGGGACTTTCTTT.

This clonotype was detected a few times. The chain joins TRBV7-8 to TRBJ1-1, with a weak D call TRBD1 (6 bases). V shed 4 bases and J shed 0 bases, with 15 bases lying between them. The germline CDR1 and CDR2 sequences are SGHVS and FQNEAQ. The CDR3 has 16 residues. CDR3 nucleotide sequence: TGTGCCAGCAGCTCCGGGACATCGAACATGAACACTGAAGCTTTCTTT. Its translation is CASSSGTSNMNTEAFF.

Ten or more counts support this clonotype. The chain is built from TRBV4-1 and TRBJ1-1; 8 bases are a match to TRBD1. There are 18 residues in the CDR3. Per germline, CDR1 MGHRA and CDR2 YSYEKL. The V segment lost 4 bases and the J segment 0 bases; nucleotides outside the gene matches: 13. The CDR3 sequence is CASSRGQGSFDLNTEAFF. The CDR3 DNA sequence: TGCGCCAGCAGCCGTGGACAGGGCAGCTTCGACCTGAACACTGAAGCTTTCTTT.